Sequencing of this T cell receptor (beta chain) was carried out in a study of control samples from healthy donors and cancer patients. V was cut by 3 bases and J by 6 bases, with 22 bases left in between. Germline V gene sequence: CDR1 SGHRS, CDR2 YFSETQ. The length of the CDR3 is 17 residues. Libraries were prepared by immunoSEQ multiplex PCR; TCRdb keeps only in-frame clonotypes and omits some of them. The sample yields about 120,000 clones, over 75% seen once. The chain joins TRBV5-1 to TRBJ2-1; possible D gene TRBD2, 5 bases. Sequenced sample: blood. The receptor's source is a young man in good health. CDR3 in DNA: TGCGCCAGCAGCTCGAACCTTCTAGCAGCCCGGGGCAATGAGCAGTTCTTC. It translates to CASSSNLLAARGNEQFF.